These 26 T cell receptor beta chains came from one sample sequenced in a study of blood T cell repertoires in COVID-19. TCRdb's copy holds only in-frame clones and misses some; the assay was immunoSEQ multiplex PCR. The sample lists roughly 410,000 clones; about 87% were seen once. The sample consisted of peripheral blood. The receptor set was obtained from a woman between 55 and 75 years old with COVID-19, enrolled during active disease.

The chain couples TRBV7-6 to TRBJ2-5; 8 positions agree with TRBD2. J lost 7 bases, V lost 0 bases, and 13 bases had no gene match. The CDR3 has 17 amino acids. Germline assignment: CDR1 SGHVS and CDR2 FNYEAQ. The CDR3 sequence is CASSLALSGGGPGTQYF. The CDR3 DNA reads as TGTGCCAGCAGCTTAGCGCTTTCGGGGGGGGGCCCCGGGACCCAGTACTTC.

This rearrangement joins TRBV5-1 to TRBJ1-1, with 9 bases aligning to TRBD1. Germline CDR1 and CDR2: SGHRS and YFSETQ. The CDR3 is 13 amino acids. V lost 5 bases and J lost 13; bases outside the gene matches: 12. The CDR3 is CASSMEGTGRDFF. Written as DNA, the CDR3 is TGCGCCAGCAGTATGGAGGGGACAGGGAGGGATTTCTTT.

The rearrangement links TRBV5-4 to TRBJ2-1; 10 bases map to TRBD2. The CDR3 is 15 residues long. J gave up 3 bases and V 3 bases, and 3 bases lay outside the gene matches. CDR1 is SGHNT, CDR2 YYREEE, per germline (reference sequence). CDR3 sequence (DNA): TGTGCCAGCAGCTCCGGACTAGCGGACTACAATGAGCAGTTCTTC. This gives the protein CASSSGLADYNEQFF.

The J gene is TRBJ1-1, the V gene TRBV2; D may be TRBD1 (5 bases). The V end lost 7 bases, the J end lost 0 bases, and 12 bases lay between the germline ends. The V gene's germline CDR1 is SNHLY and CDR2 FYNNEI. The CDR3 loop spans 14 amino acids. CDR3 amino acids: CASNIQEVNTEAFF. DNA of the CDR3: TGTGCCAGCAACATACAGGAAGTGAACACTGAAGCTTTCTTT.

CDR3 protein: CASSSLSVDSALNTEAFF. CDR3 sequence (DNA): TGTGCCAGCAGCTCCCTTTCGGTCGACAGTGCCCTCAACACTGAAGCTTTCTTT. This chain joins TRBV5-6 and TRBJ1-1; perhaps TRBD1 as D (5 bases). V gave up 3 bases and J gave up 2 bases, with 23 bases separating them. The CDR3 is 18 amino acids. Germline CDR1 and CDR2: SGHDT and YYEEEE.

The chain is built from TRBV7-2 and TRBJ1-5, with 8 bases identical to TRBD1. Germline trimming cut 4 bases from V and 1 base from J; bases unmatched to any gene: 3. This CDR3 region has 15 residues. The germline CDR1 and CDR2 sequences are SGHTA and FQGNSA. CDR3 nucleotide sequence: TGTGCCAGCAGCTCCCAGGGGGCGAGCAATCAGCCCCAGCATTTT. Translation: CASSSQGASNQPQHF.

This clone showed up just a few times. This chain links TRBV18 with TRBJ1-1, with D possibly matching TRBD1 (5 bases). Trimming pared 3 bases from V and 1 base from J, leaving 15 bases between. CDR1 and CDR2 (germline): KGHSH, LQKENI. This CDR3 comprises 16 residues. The CDR3 here is CASSPGTGRGNTEAFF. The CDR3, as DNA: TGTGCCAGCTCACCTGGGACGGGGAGGGGGAACACTGAAGCTTTCTTT.

Notes on this clone: The same CDR3 arises from other DNA sequences in this sample as well. The genes are TRBV18 and TRBJ2-7; 11 bases map to TRBD1. Germline CDR1 and CDR2: KGHSH and LQKENI. The CDR3 length is 15 residues. Germline trimming cut 3 bases from V and 4 bases from J; bases unmatched to any gene: 5. DNA for the CDR3: TGTGCCAGCTCACCTGGGACAGGGGGGCCATACGAGCAGTACTTC. Residues: CASSPGTGGPYEQYF. Full variable domain (missing parts from reference TRBV18 and TRBJ2-7): NAGVMQNPRHLVRRRGQEARLRCSPMKGHSHVYWYRQLPEEGLKFMVYLQKENIIDESGMPKERFSAEFPKEGPSILRIQQVVRGDSAAYFCASSPGTGGPYEQYFGPGTRLTVT.

This chain joins TRBV5-4 and TRBJ1-3; D might be TRBD1 (5 bases). Trimming removed 4 bases at V and 2 bases at J, with 13 bases between. Per the germline V gene, CDR1 is SGHNT and CDR2 is YYREEE (reference sequence). CDR3 length equals 15 residues. CDR3 coding DNA: TGTGCCAGCAGCCGGGACGGGGGAACTGGAAACACCATATATTTT. Its translation is CASSRDGGTGNTIYF. Full variable domain (remainder filled in from reference TRBV5-4 and TRBJ1-3): ETGVTQSPTHLIKTRGQQVTLRCSSQSGHNTVSWYQQALGQGPQFIFQYYREEENGRGNFPPRFSGLQFPNYSSELNVNALELDDSALYLCASSRDGGTGNTIYFGEGSWLTVV.

This clone was observed once. This sequence joins TRBV5-1 and TRBJ2-2; TRBD1 aligns across 7 bases. Germline V gene sequence: CDR1 SGHRS, CDR2 YFSETQ. The CDR3 is made up of 14 amino acids. V was clipped by 4 bases and J by 4 bases; unmatched bases: 4. CDR3 DNA: TGCGCCAGCAGCGCCGGACAGGCCACCGGGGAGCTGTTTTTT. Residues: CASSAGQATGELFF.

The chain's CDR3 is CASSYGGQGNSPLHF. CDR3 sequence (DNA): TGTGCCAGCAGCTATGGAGGACAGGGAAATTCACCCCTCCACTTT. The chain is built from TRBV3-1 (or the pseudogene TRBV3-2) and TRBJ1-6; 8 bases fit TRBD1. The CDR3 has 15 amino acids. V shed 5 bases, J shed 7 bases, and the junction held 7 bases outside the gene matches. The germline gives CDR1 LGHDT, CDR2 YNNKEL (reference sequence).

The chain has TRBV19 and TRBJ2-2, with a weak D call TRBD1 (5 bases). Per the germline V gene, CDR1 is LNHDA and CDR2 is SQIVND (reference sequence). V was trimmed by 9 bases and J by 5 bases, leaving 19 bases between them. The CDR3 extends over 15 amino acids. CDR3 residues: CASSGQGAQTGELFF. CDR3 in DNA: TGTGCCAGCTCAGGCCAAGGGGCGCAGACCGGGGAGCTGTTTTTT.

The rearrangement links TRBV14 to TRBJ2-1; D unresolved. The germline V and J ends were trimmed by 4 bases and 7 bases, with 11 bases remaining between them. Germline CDR1 and CDR2: SGHDN and FVKESK. CDR3 length: 13 residues. The CDR3 DNA sequence: TGTGCCAGCAGCCTGTGGGCCTCAAATGAGCAGTTCTTC. The encoded protein is CASSLWASNEQFF. Based on the CDR3 plus reference TRBV14 and TRBJ2-1, the full variable domain is EAGVTQFPSHSVIEKGQTVTLRCDPISGHDNLYWYRRVMGKEIKFLLHFVKESKQDESGMPNNRFLAERTGGTYSTLKVQPAELEDSGVYFCASSLWASNEQFFGPGTRLTVL.

The genes are TRBV11-2 and TRBJ1-4; tentatively, D is TRBD1 (5 bases). Germline CDR1 and CDR2: SGHAT and FQNNGV. Trimming stripped 2 bases from V and 8 bases from J, with 15 bases between. The CDR3 totals 15 residues. The CDR3 reads CASSLSRQGSEKLFF. CDR3 nucleotide sequence: TGTGCCAGCAGCTTATCTCGGCAGGGATCCGAAAAACTGTTTTTT.

CDR3 protein: CASSPTGNAVTKNIQYF. The DNA of the CDR3 is TGTGCCAGCAGTCCGACAGGGAACGCGGTGACCAAAAACATTCAGTACTTC. The gene calls are TRBV9 and TRBJ2-4; 7 bases line up with TRBD1. CDR1 is SGDLS and CDR2 is YYNGEE in the germline V gene. The V and J ends lost 5 bases and 2 bases, in that order; junction bases with no gene match: 13. This CDR3 is 17 amino acids long.

The J gene is TRBJ1-4, the V gene TRBV6-6, with D tentatively TRBD1 (5 bases). The CDR3 spans 13 residues. Germline V lookup: CDR1 MNHNY, CDR2 SVGAGI (reference sequence). The V end was cut by 4 bases, the J end by 8 bases, with 11 bases between. This CDR3 is CASSSQGGEKLFF. The CDR3 DNA sequence: TGTGCCAGCAGTTCCCAGGGAGGAGAAAAACTGTTTTTT.

This clone has a single count. V gene TRBV15 combines with J gene TRBJ1-1; D unresolved. V was shortened by 6 bases and J by 6 bases, with 14 bases between the two germline ends. This CDR3 comprises 13 residues. CDR1 is LNHNV, CDR2 YYDKDF, per germline (reference sequence). This CDR3 reads CATSQRGGPEAFF. The CDR3, as DNA: TGTGCCACCAGTCAGAGAGGAGGGCCTGAAGCTTTCTTT. The full variable domain, completed using reference TRBV15 and TRBJ1-1, is DAMVIQNPRYQVTQFGKPVTLSCSQTLNHNVMYWYQQKSSQAPKLLFHYYDKDFNNEADTPDNFQSRRPNTSFCFLDIRSPGLGDTAMYLCATSQRGGPEAFFGQGTRLTVV.

The V gene is TRBV28, the J gene TRBJ1-4; 7 bases line up with TRBD1. The CDR3 contains 15 residues. Germline assignment: CDR1 MDHEN and CDR2 SYDVKM. After removal of 5 bases from V and 7 bases from J, the junction contained 10 bases not matched to a gene. The CDR3 loop is CASSPPTGMSEKLFF. Here the CDR3 DNA reads TGTGCCAGCAGTCCTCCGACAGGGATGAGTGAAAAACTGTTTTTT.

This clone was seen more than once but under ten times. This chain uses TRBV7-3 with TRBJ1-2; D is possibly TRBD1 (5 bases). This CDR3 has 14 residues. Trimming took 5 bases from V and 2 from J, leaving 12 bases between them. CDR1 and CDR2 (germline): SGHTA, FQGTGA. DNA of the CDR3: TGTGCCAGCAGCCCGGTGGGGGGAAACTATGGCTACACCTTC. This translates into CASSPVGGNYGYTF.

This rearrangement joins TRBV18 to TRBJ1-1; D unresolved. This CDR3 comprises 14 residues. The V end was cut by 1 base, the J end by 6 bases, with 12 bases between. Germline CDR1 reads KGHSH; CDR2 reads LQKENI. This CDR3 reads CASSPQRESPEAFF. CDR3 nucleotides: TGTGCCAGCTCACCACAGAGGGAATCGCCTGAAGCTTTCTTT.

This chain uses TRBV29-1 with TRBJ2-7; D might be TRBD1 (5 bases). V was trimmed by 6 bases and J by 6 bases, leaving 21 bases between them. Germline V gene lookup returns CDR1 SQVTM and CDR2 ANQGSEA. CDR3 length: 14 residues. Here the CDR3 reads CSVGQTSASAEQYF. DNA of the CDR3: TGCAGCGTCGGACAAACGAGCGCTTCTGCCGAGCAGTACTTC.

This clone was seen just once. The rearrangement joins TRBV18 to TRBJ1-2; 9 bases agree with TRBD1. CDR3 length: 13 amino acids. The V gene's germline CDR1 is KGHSH and CDR2 LQKENI. The ends lost 6 bases at V and 5 bases at J; junction bases unmatched: 4. The CDR3 spells CASSAGQGYGYTF. The DNA of the CDR3 is TGTGCCAGCTCCGCGGGACAGGGATATGGCTACACCTTC. The complete variable domain, with remaining parts taken from reference TRBV18 and TRBJ1-2, reads NAGVMQNPRHLVRRRGQEARLRCSPMKGHSHVYWYRQLPEEGLKFMVYLQKENIIDESGMPKERFSAEFPKEGPSILRIQQVVRGDSAAYFCASSAGQGYGYTFGSGTRLTVV.

This chain joins TRBV2 and TRBJ1-3; the D is unclear. V dropped 5 bases and J dropped 8 bases, with 13 bases sitting between them. This CDR3 has 13 residues. Germline lookup yields CDR1 SNHLY and CDR2 FYNNEI. The CDR3 DNA sequence: TGTGCCAGCAGTCTTCAAAAATCGGACACCATATATTTT. Its protein product is CASSLQKSDTIYF.

This clone came up a few times. The rearrangement links TRBV5-1 to TRBJ2-7; the D gene is possibly TRBD2 (5 bases). The CDR3 totals 13 residues. V was pared by 0 bases and J by 8 bases, with 12 bases between. The germline V gene has CDR1 SGHRS and CDR2 YFSETQ. The CDR3 DNA follows: TGCGCCAGCAGCTTGGCGGGGTACTCTCAGCAGTACTTC. This sequence encodes CASSLAGYSQQYF.

V and J are TRBV6-5 and TRBJ1-2, with 12 bases aligning to TRBD1. Germline V gene sequence: CDR1 MNHEY, CDR2 SVGAGI. The CDR3 loop spans 13 amino acids. The J segment lost 8 bases and the V segment lost 8 bases, leaving 6 bases of the junction unmatched. The DNA for the CDR3 is TGTGCCAGCCGGGACAGGGGGCAAGGAGGCTACACCTTC. This gives the protein CASRDRGQGGYTF.

This clone occurred once. V and J are TRBV7-3 and TRBJ2-1; 14 bases are shared with TRBD2. The V gene's germline CDR1 is SGHTA and CDR2 FQGTGA. This CDR3 contains 15 residues. The V and J ends lost 2 bases and 12 bases, in that order; junction bases with no gene match: 6. The CDR3 reads CASSLGTSGGHAQFF. CDR3 sequence (DNA): TGTGCCAGCAGCTTAGGGACTAGCGGGGGCCACGCGCAGTTCTTC.